This T cell receptor beta chain was captured by sequencing in a study of molecular identifiers for immune sequencing clone quantification. Previously described methods and listed TCR primers produced bulk TCR libraries. TCRdb re-called the PCR reads with MiXCR, one entry per CDR3 protein. Of under 650,000 distinct CDR3 sequences listed, approximately 20% were seen once; the top ten hold 0.85%. Study-wide results and limits: Among roughly 910,000 naive cells, spiked Jurkat TCR RNA from a single cell was reportedly detectable.

V gave up 5 bases and J gave up 8 bases; unmatched junction bases: 3. The CDR3 consists of 13 residues. The germline CDR1 and CDR2 sequences are SQVTM and ANQGSEA. This clonotype was recorded many times. The target antigen is unknown. This receptor was identified in a human donor in good health. Some libraries in this study had Jurkat cell RNA spiked in. The chain recombines TRBV29-1 with TRBJ2-1; 13 bases are a match to TRBD2. Sequencing input: naive CD8+ T cells from blood, with Jurkat cell RNA spiked in. Specified subset: FACS-sorted CD8+CD4-CCR7+CD45RA+ naive T cells. This chain's CDR3 is CSVRLAGGHEQFF. The CDR3 coding sequence is TGCAGCGTTCGACTAGCGGGGGGTCATGAGCAGTTCTTC.